The TCR beta chain under discussion was sequenced for a study of cytomegalovirus exposure and HLA in healthy donors (dated by TCRdb to 2016 to 2017). Describing the broader study: An earlier analysis of about 560 of the donors reported 276 Gb of sequence data and some 110 million unique TCR beta sequences obtained from roughly 170 million T cells. The aim of the study was to test whether cataloging public T cell receptors could identify signatures of past pathogen exposure. On average, around 240,000 unique TCR beta nucleotide sequences were sequenced per donor among roughly 430 genotyped donors of the cohort, with roughly 18% of those sequences being non-productive. Donor age, sex, ethnicity and CMV serostatus were compiled alongside the repertoire data. The study used immunosequencing to profile the T cell repertoires of approximately 650 subjects and linked those repertoires to cytomegalovirus serostatus. Every discovery cohort repertoire had been produced on one sequencing platform. Roughly 290 gigabases of sequencing data and about 92 million unique TCR sequences made up an early release that covered approximately 700 HLA-typed donors. In the later analysis, no new phenotypic data were used to find candidate immune exposures; instead, reliance was placed on TCR beta sequences and their occurrence across donors. The genetic ancestry cluster associated with self-reported Caucasian donors included about four fifths of the 300 to 400 genotyped donors. An earlier analysis of 587 of the donors used high-throughput TCR beta sequencing to judge whether each TCR beta V gene segment behaved as functional or pseudogenic. HLA typing included class I and class II loci at four-digit resolution. The number of donors typed differed by locus, with roughly 620-630 for A, B, C, DRB1 and DQB1, roughly 520 for DQA1, about 610 for DPA1, and some 450 for DPB1. A later genetic analysis took genome-wide SNP genotypes for about 55% of the roughly 700 donors and used that subset as a discovery cohort. Five DR-DQ haplotypes were handled as single units for association and clustering, since linkage in the cohort was strong. To predict cytomegalovirus infection status, the study brought together high-throughput TCR immunosequencing, statistical association of individual TCRs with disease status, and machine learning. In addition to the first cohort of roughly 700 subjects, a separate validation cohort of under 150 different subjects was used. A later analysis re-analyzed previously published TCR beta repertoires from 666 donors and added high-resolution HLA genotyping to study TCR occurrence patterns.

Summary of the overall study and its limitations: An earlier analysis of some 590 of the donors showed that most TCR beta V segments appeared in productive rearrangements either about 87% or about 30% of the time, which broadly matched IMGT annotations. Three of the identified cytomegalovirus-associated TCR beta chains were confirmed in vitro to be specific for cytomegalovirus antigens. In this cohort, only TCR beta chains were sequenced, and detectable features were limited by the absence of alpha or paired-chain data. A further reported finding was that TCR beta sequences accurately predicted the HLA-A and HLA-B alleles for most subjects in the first cohort. A total of roughly 160 TCR beta chains were listed by the study as associated with cytomegalovirus. A cluster of highly shared sequence variants was judged likely to be a technical artifact of the sequencing pipeline. Across donors, most TCR sequences were observed very rarely, whereas some public TCRs were present in many individuals. Presence/absence analyses assumed roughly uniform sequencing depth across donors, an assumption that may not hold. According to a later analysis, TCR association rates differed among HLA loci, with DRB1 alleles showing the most associated TCRs and HLA-C alleles showing the fewest. CMV serostatus was the only immune exposure information available for the cohort. Because HLA typing was missing for some donors at each locus, association tests included only the typed subset. In a later genetic analysis, a missense DCLRE1C variant was associated with V-gene and J-gene trimming of TCR beta chains, and the association was replicated in an independent cohort. According to the authors, the approach could potentially be generalized to other disease states and immunological phenotypes. Correlated functional status among segregating V segments might be attributable to linkage disequilibrium, but an unknown experimental factor could not be ruled out. According to a later analysis, parvovirus B19, influenza, CMV and Epstein-Barr virus appeared linked to several top co-occurrence clusters. According to a later analysis, most CMV-associated TCR beta chains appeared to be HLA-restricted, and the HLA associations seemed to be driven largely by CMV exposure. In a later analysis, HLA-associated TCR beta chains showed more clonal expansion and lower generation probabilities than non-associated chains that were equally common. Cytomegalovirus status was reported to be diagnosed by the classifier with high specificity and sensitivity in both the original and validation cohorts. Specific HLA alleles were associated with 16,951 TCR beta sequences at a false discovery rate of 0.05 in a later analysis. Because counts were too low, some 17 rarely observed V segments, including chromosome 9 orphons, were excluded from the earlier analysis of 587 of the donors. Strong co-occurrence of HLA alleles, especially DR and DQ, made assigning TCR associations to individual alleles difficult. Compared with the approximately 670-donor mean, donors in an Asian-associated ancestry cluster had fewer N-insertions in productive TCRs, according to a later genetic analysis.

Libraries were made using the immunoSEQ multiplex PCR assay. For the multiplex PCR, a mixture combining 60 forward primers for TCR Vbeta segments and 13 reverse primers for TCR Jbeta segments was used. Amplification of the CDR3 region of rearranged TCR beta genes was performed with a multiplex PCR assay on genomic DNA. On the Illumina HiSeq System, the amplified TCR beta libraries were sequenced as 87-base-pair reads. The original methods were these. A later analysis counted 65 million to 90 million unique TCR beta chains across the 550 to 750 repertoires, and around 12 million of these chains were shared by at least two donors. Raw reads were error-corrected and collapsed into unique sequences by a nearest-neighbor algorithm in which closely related sequences were merged to remove PCR and sequencing errors. V, D and J gene segments were assigned by aligning CDR3 sequences to IMGT reference sequences. For a sequence to be retained, a match of at least six nucleotides to both a V gene segment and a J gene segment was required. Rearrangements were called productive when the CDR3 lacked stop codons and stayed in frame with V and J; all others were non-productive. CDR3 was defined by IMGT convention, running from the second conserved V-encoded cysteine to the conserved J-encoded phenylalanine. In an earlier analysis of just under 600 of the donors, sequences lacking an unambiguous match to a single V gene segment were excluded. An earlier analysis of 587 of the donors called V segments functional above 56.7% productive rearrangements and segregating when the between-donor standard deviation exceeded 5%. A statistical classification framework was developed to diagnose cytomegalovirus status using the catalog of TCR beta chain sequences. In a later analysis, V and J genes were assigned by comparing TCR nucleotide sequences against IMGT/GENE-DB human TR gene sequences. In a later analysis, CDR3 sequences and most-parsimonious VDJ recombination scenarios were assigned using the TCRdist pipeline. In a later analysis, every TCR beta chain was defined by the combination of its CDR3 amino acid sequence and its V-gene family, and reads without a unique V-gene family were dropped. To address suspected cross-contamination and a sequencing artifact, a later analysis removed around 590 highly shared, low-generation-probability nucleotide sequences. In a later analysis, a clonal expansion index for each public chain was calculated from normalized within-repertoire ranks of inferred template counts. In a later analysis, generation probabilities were computed using a VDJ recombination model fitted to out-of-frame rearrangements, and the results were checked against IGoR. In a later analysis, TCR-TCR, TCR-HLA and TCR-CMV co-occurrence was scored with hypergeometric tests, and a repertoire-size bias correction was applied to TCR pairs. To estimate false discovery rates, a later analysis permuted the HLA or CMV assignments 20 times. A later analysis grouped co-occurring TCRs with DBSCAN, adding TCRdist sequence similarity when clustering within HLA-allele-positive subsets. Repertoires with fewer than 30,000 or more than 120,000 public chains, plus five repertoires with anomalous nucleotide sharing, were excluded from co-occurrence clustering. Sourced from immuneACCESS, this table was stored by TCRdb with only in-frame sequences that have V and J called. A share of the clones is absent; for the studies checked, an unresolved V gene accounts for under half, and the remainder has no known explanation. V and J calls and clone size are copied from that table; D and trimming were computed from the DNA. Present in this sample are some 130,000 clones, around 63% of which were seen just once. The top ten hold about 1.5% of the sample.

In total, just over 650 healthy bone marrow donors made up the cohort. At the time of sampling, every cohort member was nominally healthy, though immune exposures that went unrecorded were likely present. CMV serostatus was recorded as positive for about 310 and negative for about half of the 666 cohort members, whereas no CMV serostatus was recorded for the donor in question. A peripheral blood sample was provided by each donor, and peripheral blood mononuclear cells were used for TCR beta sequencing. Genomic DNA was extracted from the blood cell samples with the Qiagen DNeasy Blood Extraction Kit. Of note for this clone: Its binding antigen is unknown. The input lacks base qualities; no much larger clone sits a single base away.

The source material was PBMCs. This clonotype originated in a human donor in good health.

The CDR3 has the sequence CASSASSQGEQYF. DNA sequence: TGTGCCAGCAGCGCCAGCAGTCAGGGCGAGCAGTACTTC. The rearranged segments are TRBV4-2 and TRBJ2-7; the best D guess is TRBD1, with 5 bases matching. CDR1 and CDR2, per the germline V gene, are LGHNA and YNFKEQ. The junction shows trimming of 5 bases on V and 6 bases on J, plus 14 bases between the germline ends. CDR3 length: 13 amino acids, cysteine to phenylalanine. The entry retains the CDR3 DNA only, 39 bases that are in frame from base 1.